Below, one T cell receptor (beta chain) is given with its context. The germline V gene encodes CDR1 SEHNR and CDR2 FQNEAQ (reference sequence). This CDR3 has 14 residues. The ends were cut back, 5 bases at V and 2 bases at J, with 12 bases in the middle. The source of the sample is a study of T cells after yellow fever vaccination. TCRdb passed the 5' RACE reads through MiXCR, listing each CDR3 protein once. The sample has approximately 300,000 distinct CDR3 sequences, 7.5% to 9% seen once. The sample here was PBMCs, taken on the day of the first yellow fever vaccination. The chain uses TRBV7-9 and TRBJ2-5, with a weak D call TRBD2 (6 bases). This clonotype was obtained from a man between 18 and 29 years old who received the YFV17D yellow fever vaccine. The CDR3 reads CASSQGGDQETQYF. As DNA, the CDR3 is TGTGCCAGCAGCCAAGGAGGGGATCAAGAGACCCAGTACTTC.